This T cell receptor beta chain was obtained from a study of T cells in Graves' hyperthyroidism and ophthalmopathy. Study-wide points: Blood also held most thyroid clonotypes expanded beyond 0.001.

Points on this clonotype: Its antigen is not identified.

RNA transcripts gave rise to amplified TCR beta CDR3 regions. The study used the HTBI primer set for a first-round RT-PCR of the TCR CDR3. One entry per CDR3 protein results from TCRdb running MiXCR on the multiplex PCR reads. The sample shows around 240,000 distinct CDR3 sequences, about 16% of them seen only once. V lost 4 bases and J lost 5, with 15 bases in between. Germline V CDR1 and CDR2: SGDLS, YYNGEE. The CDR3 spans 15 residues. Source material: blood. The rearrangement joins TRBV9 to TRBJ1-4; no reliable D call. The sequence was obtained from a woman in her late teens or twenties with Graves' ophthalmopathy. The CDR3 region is CASSSPRAGNEKLFF. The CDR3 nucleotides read TGTGCCAGCAGCTCCCCCCGGGCGGGGAATGAAAAACTGTTTTTT.